This paragraph covers one T cell receptor (beta chain) sequence. The sample holds other DNA sequences that translate to the same CDR3. The sample belongs to a study of blood T cell repertoires in COVID-19. Across the whole study: Some COVID-19 samples were acute and others convalescent; all came from the United States, Italy and Spain. In each case, the material was cDNA or gDNA derived from T cells, B-cell-depleted T cells, or PBMCs.

The CDR3 loop spans 11 amino acids. V lost 2 bases, J lost 7 bases, and 6 bases lay in between. Germline-derived CDR1 and CDR2 are PRHDT and FYEKMQ (reference sequence). In the original workflow: Amplification of reference gene primers was used by the study to estimate nucleated cell counts. Assay used: immunoSEQ multiplex PCR; TCRdb lists only in-frame clones, some missing. The D gene and trimming were derived from the DNA, and the V and J assignments and clone size from that table. The table records 240,000 or so clones, 88% of them present only once. This receptor was obtained from a woman in her 40s who had recovered from COVID-19. This chain uses TRBV13 with TRBJ2-7; maybe TRBD1 (6 bases). Sequenced input: peripheral blood. DNA for the CDR3: TGTGCCAGCAGCTTAAGGGGGGAGCAGTACTTC. This gives the protein CASSLRGEQYF.